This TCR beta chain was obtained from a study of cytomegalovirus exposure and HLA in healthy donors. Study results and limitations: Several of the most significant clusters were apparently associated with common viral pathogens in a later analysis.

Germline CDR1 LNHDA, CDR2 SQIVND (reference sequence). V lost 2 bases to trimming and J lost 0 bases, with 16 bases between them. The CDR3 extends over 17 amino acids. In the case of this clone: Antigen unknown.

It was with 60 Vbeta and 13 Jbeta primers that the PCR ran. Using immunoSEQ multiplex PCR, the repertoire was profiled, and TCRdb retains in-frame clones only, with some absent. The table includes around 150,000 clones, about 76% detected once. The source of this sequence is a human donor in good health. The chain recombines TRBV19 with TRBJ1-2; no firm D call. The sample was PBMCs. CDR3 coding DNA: TGTGCCAGTAGTATATACCCTAGAGGATGGTCTAACTATGGCTACACCTTC. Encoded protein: CASSIYPRGWSNYGYTF.